Here is one T cell receptor (beta chain) with its context. No cognate antigen has been identified for it. No quality values exist for individual bases; no much larger clone is one base distant. The sample originates from a study of control samples from healthy donors and cancer patients (TCRdb year 2020). The library was produced with the immunoSEQ multiplex PCR assay. TCRdb took this table from immuneACCESS and kept in-frame rearrangements with V and J called. Such tables lack part of the clones; where checked against another copy, unresolved V genes explain under half of the gap, and the rest is unexplained. The sample table lists around 100,000 clones, about 91% of them with a count of one. Roughly 15% of the sample is held by the ten biggest clonotypes. The trim is 5 bases for V and 3 bases for J, with a gap of 11 bases between the germline ends. The CDR1 and CDR2 encoded by the germline V gene are SNHLY and FYNNEI. The CDR3 contains 14 residues, cysteine and phenylalanine counted. The retained sequence is limited to the CDR3, 42 bases, with the frame set at the first base.

The V and J segments used are TRBV2 and TRBJ1-5; matching of 6 bases hints at TRBD1 as the D gene. The sequenced material came from blood. The TCR comes from a man aged 25-45 years in good health. Here the CDR3 is given as CASSQDRFNQPQHF. The DNA sequence is TGTGCCAGCAGTCAGGACAGATTCAATCAGCCCCAGCATTTT.